This entry lists 7 T cell receptor beta chains sequenced from one sample in a study of breast tumors, draining lymph nodes, adjacent tissues. MiXCR was run by TCRdb on the multiplex PCR reads, yielding one entry per CDR3 protein. The table includes over 200,000 distinct CDR3 sequences, 34% detected once. Samples came from axillary lymph nodes draining the breast cancer. Sequencing was done on a sample of axillary lymph node tissue. These receptor sequences come from a female donor with breast cancer. Some clones in this sample may be carry-over from other donors' samples.

This clonotype has a count of ten or more. The chain recombines TRBV10-3 with TRBJ2-5; D is undetermined. CDR3 length: 12 amino acids. Germline CDR1 is ENHRY and CDR2 is SYGVKD. V was clipped by 4 bases and J by 8 bases, with 11 bases between them. The CDR3 DNA sequence: TGTGCCATCAGTGTCAGACCGGATACCCAGTACTTC. Translation gives CAISVRPDTQYF.

This clonotype was found many times. The CDR3 is CSASVTGQGQPQHF. The CDR3 DNA sequence: TGCAGTGCTTCCGTGACAGGGCAGGGCCAGCCCCAGCATTTT. The chain is built from TRBV20-1 and TRBJ1-5; the match to TRBD1 covers 7 bases. The germline CDR1 and CDR2 sequences are DFQATT and SNEGSKA (reference sequence). The ends lost 5 bases at V and 7 bases at J; junction bases unmatched: 11. This CDR3 spans 14 amino acids.

In the case of this clonotype: A much bigger clone sits one base away, suggesting this may be a read error. The chain couples TRBV4-2 to TRBJ2-3; weak D call: TRBD2 (5 bases). There are 17 residues in the CDR3. The ends were cut back, 4 bases at V and 1 base at J, with 18 bases in the middle. Germline V lookup: CDR1 LGHNA, CDR2 YNFKEQ. This CDR3 reads CASSRDGTGSGTDTQYF. CDR3 coding DNA: TGTGCCAGCAGCCGAGACGGTACGGGGAGCGGCACAGATACGCAGTATTTT.

This clonotype has more than one count but fewer than ten. The rearrangement links TRBV28 to TRBJ1-2; 10 nucleotides line up with TRBD1. V shed 2 bases and J 5 bases; nucleotides not matched to a gene: 8. CDR1 and CDR2 (germline): MDHEN, SYDVKM. The CDR3 extends over 16 amino acids. The chain's CDR3 is CASSLTPGQGGYGYTF. In DNA form, the CDR3 reads TGTGCCAGCAGTTTAACCCCAGGACAGGGGGGATATGGCTACACCTTC.

The chain uses TRBV27 and TRBJ2-2, with TRBD1 matching 10 bases. Germline V gives CDR1 MNHEY, CDR2 SMNVEV (reference sequence). The CDR3 runs to 14 residues. V shed 5 bases and J 9 bases; nucleotides not matched to a gene: 6. CDR3 in DNA: TGTGCCAGCAGTGGCGGGACAGGGGCCCGGGAGCTGTTTTTT. Its protein product is CASSGGTGARELFF.

V usage is TRBV5-4 and J usage is TRBJ2-2; either TRBD1 or TRBD2 may supply D (5 bases each). The CDR3 is made up of 16 amino acids. The V gene lost 4 bases and the J gene lost 4 bases, with 17 bases spanning the gap. Per the germline V gene, CDR1 is SGHNT and CDR2 is YYREEE (reference sequence). This chain's CDR3 is CASSQDGGPRTGELFF. DNA for the CDR3: TGTGCCAGCAGCCAAGATGGGGGACCCCGCACCGGGGAGCTGTTTTTT.

In regard to this clonotype: A read error may explain this, as a much larger clone is one base away. The chain carries TRBV6-5 and TRBJ1-5; possibly TRBD1 for D (5 bases). Per the germline V gene, CDR1 is MNHEY and CDR2 is SVGAGI. V shed 5 bases and J shed 3 bases, with 17 bases lying between them. The CDR3 has 16 residues. As DNA, the CDR3 is TGTGCCAGCAGTCACGGGGGATTGGGGAACAATCAGCCCCAGCATTTT. Residues: CASSHGGLGNNQPQHF.